The clone carrying this TCR beta chain was seen ten or more times. Antigen specificity is unknown. This entry belongs to a study of identical twins. The study, taken as a whole, reports: The abundant beta clonotypes from cord blood had fewer insertions, and memory repertoires had none of this. Beta out-of-frame sequences displayed a weaker excess of sharing between twins. Twin sharing of out-of-frame TCR alpha was underestimated by models in monozygotic pairs.

MiXCR, applied by TCRdb to the 5' RACE reads, yields one record per CDR3 protein. The data contain about 160,000 distinct CDR3 sequences, approximately 4% of them singletons. V shed 5 bases and J shed 6 bases, with 13 bases lying between them. The CDR3 covers 13 residues. Germline CDR1 reads LGHDT; CDR2 reads YNNKEL (reference sequence). The chain employs TRBV3-1 and TRBJ1-1; D might be TRBD1 (6 bases). Sequenced input: memory T cells sorted from blood. The clonotype was recovered from a man aged 18 to 30 in good health. The CDR3 reads CASSIKQGSEAFF. CDR3 DNA: TGTGCCAGCAGCATCAAGCAGGGGTCTGAAGCTTTCTTT.